The next 25 T cell receptor beta chains were all read from a single sample in a study of shared clonotypes between healthy human individuals. Naive CD8 cells, CD45RO-negative and positively selected for CCR7, excluded terminally differentiated effector memory CD45RA+ cells. Here immunoSEQ multiplex PCR was the method, and the copy in TCRdb shows in-frame clones only, minus some. The data hold approximately 2,200,000 clones, with approximately 94% observed a single time. Sequenced input: naive CD8+ T cells from PBMCs. The origin of the receptors is a man between 18 and 29 years old in good health. Some clones in this sample may be carry-over from other donors' samples.

The V gene is TRBV2, the J gene TRBJ2-7; D is perhaps TRBD2 (5 bases). Germline V gene lookup returns CDR1 SNHLY and CDR2 FYNNEI. With 11 bases removed from V and 4 bases from J, the gap between germline ends came to 12 bases. The CDR3 sequence is 11 residues long. CDR3 in DNA: TGTGCCGGCGGCAGACTATACGAGCAGTACTTC. It translates to CAGGRLYEQYF.

V gene TRBV2 combines with J gene TRBJ2-3, with a tentative D call TRBD2 (6 bases). The CDR3 runs to 15 residues. With 8 bases removed from V and 0 bases from J, the gap between germline ends came to 15 bases. Germline V gene lookup returns CDR1 SNHLY and CDR2 FYNNEI. The CDR3 DNA is TGTGCCAGCGTTTGGGCGGGAACCAGCACAGATACGCAGTATTTT. This translates into CASVWAGTSTDTQYF.

The chain uses TRBV28 and TRBJ2-3, with D tentatively TRBD2 (6 bases). This CDR3 contains 16 residues. With 7 bases removed from V and 8 bases from J, the gap between germline ends came to 25 bases. Germline assignment: CDR1 MDHEN and CDR2 SYDVKM. CDR3 DNA sequence: TGTGCCAGCACCACTAGGGACTCCCCCTTGGTCGGTACGCAGTATTTT. This codes for CASTTRDSPLVGTQYF.

The chain uses TRBV7-9 and TRBJ2-1, with 7 bases fitting TRBD2. With V trimmed by 2 bases and J by 0 bases, 4 bases remained unmatched. From germline, CDR1 is SEHNR and CDR2 FQNEAQ (reference sequence). The CDR3 length is 16 residues. The CDR3 region has the DNA TGTGCCAGCAGCTTAATTGGCGGGAGCTCCTACAATGAGCAGTTCTTC. As protein: CASSLIGGSSYNEQFF.

V is TRBV27 and J is TRBJ1-5; the D gene is possibly TRBD1 (6 bases). This CDR3 spans 14 amino acids. V was cut by 2 bases and J by 6 bases, with 11 bases left in between. The germline gives CDR1 MNHEY, CDR2 SMNVEV (reference sequence). The DNA for the CDR3 is TGTGCCAGCAGTTTACAGGGGACTTCTCAGCCCCAGCATTTT. Its translation is CASSLQGTSQPQHF.

The chain employs TRBV7-9 and TRBJ1-5; D uncertain. Germline-derived CDR1 and CDR2 are SEHNR and FQNEAQ (reference sequence). The CDR3 sequence is 15 residues long. Trimming pared 1 base from V and 5 bases from J, leaving 12 bases between. The CDR3: CASSLDAENYQPQHF. DNA for the CDR3: TGTGCCAGCAGCTTAGACGCAGAGAACTATCAGCCCCAGCATTTT.

V usage is TRBV4-1 and J usage is TRBJ2-7; D is perhaps TRBD2 (6 bases). CDR3 length: 14 amino acids. The V gene lost 2 bases and the J gene lost 4 bases, with 12 bases spanning the gap. The germline V gene has CDR1 MGHRA and CDR2 YSYEKL. The CDR3 sequence: CASSQTGVGYEQYF. The DNA of the CDR3 is TGCGCCAGCAGCCAAACGGGAGTTGGGTACGAGCAGTACTTC.

The count of this clone is one. The V call is TRBV2, the J call TRBJ2-7, with 8 nucleotides matching TRBD2. Germline V lookup: CDR1 SNHLY, CDR2 FYNNEI. J was trimmed by 0 bases and V by 9 bases; bases with no gene match: 1. The CDR3 length is 12 residues. CDR3 sequence: CASLAGSYEQYF. The CDR3, as DNA: TGTGCCAGTCTAGCGGGCTCCTACGAGCAGTACTTC.

The chain uses TRBV5-4 and TRBJ1-1; D is perhaps TRBD1 (5 bases). This CDR3 has 16 residues. V was trimmed by 3 bases and J by 1 base, leaving 16 bases between them. Looked up from germline, CDR1 is SGHNT and CDR2 is YYREEE (reference sequence). The CDR3 DNA reads TGTGCCAGCAGCTGGGGCTTAACCGGGGCGAACACTGAAGCTTTCTTT. The encoded protein is CASSWGLTGANTEAFF.

This clone was seen just once. CDR3 sequence reads: CASSYFPAEETQYF. CDR3 DNA: TGTGCCAGCAGTTACTTTCCGGCTGAAGAGACCCAGTACTTC. The chain recombines TRBV6-5 with TRBJ2-5; unclear D gene. Trimming left V 1 base short and J 3 bases short, with 9 bases between. Germline V gene sequence: CDR1 MNHEY, CDR2 SVGAGI. There are 14 residues in the CDR3.

The V and J genes are TRBV11-3 and TRBJ2-1; 10 bases map to TRBD1. CDR3 length: 16 residues. Germline V gives CDR1 SGHNT, CDR2 YENEEA. V shed 0 bases, J shed 4 bases, and the junction held 3 bases outside the gene matches. CDR3 loop: CASSLETGGGYNEQFF. In DNA form, the CDR3 reads TGTGCCAGCAGCTTAGAGACAGGGGGCGGATACAATGAGCAGTTCTTC.

This chain links TRBV28 with TRBJ1-4, with TRBD1 identical over 8 bases. J gave up 8 bases and V 6 bases, and 11 bases lay outside the gene matches. Germline V lookup: CDR1 MDHEN, CDR2 SYDVKM. This CDR3 spans 15 amino acids. CDR3 DNA: TGTGCCAGCAGCCTCGGACAGGGCGGTGGAGAAAAACTGTTTTTT. Translated, it gives CASSLGQGGGEKLFF.

The rearrangement links TRBV9 to TRBJ2-4; no definite D call. CDR1 is SGDLS and CDR2 is YYNGEE in the germline V gene. CDR3 length: 14 amino acids. The germline V and J ends were trimmed by 0 bases and 4 bases, with 8 bases remaining between them. This CDR3 is CASSVGGEKNIQYF. CDR3 bases: TGTGCCAGCAGCGTAGGCGGAGAAAAAAACATTCAGTACTTC.

This chain uses TRBV5-6 with TRBJ1-2, with unresolved D. V lost 0 bases and J 4 bases, leaving 10 bases between the germline ends. CDR3 length: 14 amino acids. Germline V gene lookup returns CDR1 SGHDT and CDR2 YYEEEE. The CDR3 bases are TGTGCCAGCAGCTTGGGTAGGGCGGCCTATGGCTACACCTTC. It encodes CASSLGRAAYGYTF.

V usage is TRBV7-6 and J usage is TRBJ2-7; 9 bases are a match to TRBD1. Losses at the gene ends were 5 bases for V and 5 bases for J; bases not matched to a gene: 7. Germline assignment: CDR1 SGHVS and CDR2 FNYEAQ. The CDR3 contains 14 residues. The chain's CDR3 is CASSHRDRVHEQYF. In nucleotides, the CDR3 is TGTGCCAGCAGCCACCGGGACAGGGTCCACGAGCAGTACTTC.

V is TRBV7-2 and J is TRBJ2-7, with 7 bases matching TRBD1. This CDR3 spans 16 amino acids. CDR1 and CDR2 (germline): SGHTA, FQGNSA. J was trimmed by 0 bases and V by 1 base; bases with no gene match: 6. Written as DNA, the CDR3 is TGTGCCAGCAGCTTAGAACAGGGGAGTTTCTCCTACGAGCAGTACTTC. This sequence encodes CASSLEQGSFSYEQYF.

The V call is TRBV16, the J call TRBJ2-7; TRBD2 is a possible D gene (5 bases). Trimming left V 2 bases short and J 1 base short, with 15 bases between. Germline CDR1 and CDR2: KGHSY and FQNENV. This CDR3 spans 16 amino acids. CDR3 nucleotide sequence: TGTGCCAGCAGCCAAGTGATTTTGGAGGTATCCTACGAGCAGTACTTC. It codes for CASSQVILEVSYEQYF.

This rearrangement joins TRBV14 to TRBJ2-4; 10 nucleotides align to TRBD2. V was pared by 4 bases and J by 1 base, with 4 bases of the junction left unmatched. The CDR3 has 16 residues. Germline assignment: CDR1 SGHDN and CDR2 FVKESK. The CDR3 DNA reads TGTGCCAGCAGCCGAGCGGGGGGGGCGGCCAAAAACATTCAGTACTTC. Translated: CASSRAGGAAKNIQYF.

The V gene is TRBV27, the J gene TRBJ1-1; D uncertain. Deletions cut 7 bases from V and 4 bases from J, with 19 bases between. CDR1 is MNHEY, CDR2 SMNVEV, per germline (reference sequence). The CDR3 runs to 15 residues. This chain's CDR3 is CASTISGSLGTEAFF. As DNA, the CDR3 is TGTGCCAGCACGATCTCGGGCAGTCTTGGCACTGAAGCTTTCTTT.

The chain employs TRBV27 and TRBJ2-3; D perhaps matches TRBD1 (9 bases). The CDR3 runs to 20 residues. The germline V gene encodes CDR1 MNHEY and CDR2 SMNVEV (reference sequence). V lost 5 bases and J lost 4, with 31 bases in between. The CDR3 spells CASSPRTGVHGRAAADTQYF. For the CDR3, the DNA is TGTGCCAGCAGTCCCCGGACAGGGGTACACGGGAGGGCTGCAGCAGATACGCAGTATTTT.

With regard to this clone: Other nucleotide sequences in the sample specify the same CDR3. This sequence joins TRBV27 and TRBJ2-1, with 8 bases matching TRBD2. The CDR3 runs to 11 residues. The ends lost 5 bases at V and 9 bases at J; junction bases unmatched: 0. From germline, CDR1 is MNHEY and CDR2 SMNVEV (reference sequence). The CDR3 DNA follows: TGTGCCAGCAGTCGGGGGGGTGAGCAGTTCTTC. Encoded protein: CASSRGGEQFF.

V and J are TRBV27 and TRBJ2-2, with a weak D call TRBD2 (6 bases). The germline V gene has CDR1 MNHEY and CDR2 SMNVEV (reference sequence). This CDR3 contains 17 residues. Trimming shortened V by 5 bases and J by 4 bases, and 20 bases separated the two germline ends. The CDR3 reads CASSLTSLGAFTGELFF. CDR3 coding DNA: TGTGCCAGCAGTCTCACTAGCCTCGGAGCCTTCACCGGGGAGCTGTTTTTT.

The genes are TRBV5-6 and TRBJ2-1; tentatively, D is TRBD2 (6 bases). This CDR3 is 16 amino acids long. From germline, CDR1 is SGHDT and CDR2 YYEEEE. V shed 5 bases and J shed 1 base, with 16 bases lying between them. The CDR3 DNA sequence: TGTGCCAGCAGACGATGGGGGGTCTCTTCCTACAATGAGCAGTTCTTC. It is translated as CASRRWGVSSYNEQFF.

V is TRBV18 and J is TRBJ2-1; 12 bases are a match to TRBD1. Germline V gene lookup returns CDR1 KGHSH and CDR2 LQKENI. The CDR3 totals 15 residues. V gave up 4 bases and J gave up 8 bases; unmatched junction bases: 6. The CDR3: CASSLGQGAWDEQFF. The CDR3 nucleotides read TGTGCCAGCTCACTGGGACAGGGGGCGTGGGATGAGCAGTTCTTC.

The chain carries TRBV23-1 and TRBJ2-6; 8 nucleotides align to TRBD1. TRBV23-1 is an ORF for which the function is uncertain. The CDR3 is 20 amino acids. Germline trimming cut 5 bases from V and 0 bases from J; bases unmatched to any gene: 15. CDR3 residues: CASSTRGAGQAYSGANVLTF. As DNA, the CDR3 is TGCGCCAGCAGTACCCGTGGGGCGGGACAGGCCTACTCTGGGGCCAACGTCCTGACTTTC.